What follows are 10 T cell receptor beta chains derived from one specimen sequenced in a study of T cell changes during pregnancy in multiple sclerosis. The data were produced by immunoSEQ multiplex PCR, yet TCRdb's version contains in-frame clones alone and is incomplete. The repertoire holds tens of thousands of clones, with about 91% as singletons. This sample comprised CD4+ T cells from peripheral blood mononuclear cells, obtained before pregnancy. The receptor set was obtained from a female donor with multiple sclerosis, enrolled in a pregnancy study.

The chain links TRBV5-6 to TRBJ2-5, with 7 bases identical to TRBD2. CDR3 length: 13 residues. V dropped 5 bases and J dropped 4; count of bases not matched to a gene: 5. Germline lookup yields CDR1 SGHDT and CDR2 YYEEEE. CDR3 bases: TGTGCCAGCAGTAACTCGGGAGGAGAGACCCAGTACTTC. It is translated as CASSNSGGETQYF. Full variable domain (rest looked up from reference TRBV5-6 and TRBJ2-5): DAGVTQSPTHLIKTRGQQVTLRCSPKSGHDTVSWYQQALGQGPQFIFQYYEEEERQRGNFPDRFSGHQFPNYSSELNVNALLLGDSALYLCASSNSGGETQYFGPGTRLLVL.

The chain links TRBV7-2 to TRBJ2-3; 12 nucleotides line up with TRBD2. Germline CDR1 and CDR2: SGHTA and FQGNSA. This CDR3 has 17 amino acids. Trimming at V came to 5 bases and at J to 6 bases, leaving 12 bases not matched to a gene. The CDR3 bases are TGTGCCAGCAGCGCCCTCAAGGCGGGACTAGCGGGTGATACGCAGTATTTT. Translation gives CASSALKAGLAGDTQYF.

This clone was found once. The V call is TRBV29-1, the J call TRBJ1-1, with D perhaps TRBD1 (6 bases). Germline CDR1 reads SQVTM; CDR2 reads ANQGSEA. V shed 6 bases and J shed 1 base, with 9 bases lying between them. There are 12 residues in the CDR3. The CDR3 nucleotides read TGCAGCGTCAAAGGGGGGAACACTGAAGCTTTCTTT. It translates to CSVKGGNTEAFF.

This chain joins TRBV7-2 and TRBJ1-2, with a weak D call TRBD1 (5 bases). CDR1 and CDR2 (germline): SGHTA, FQGNSA. This CDR3 region has 13 residues. Deletions cut 2 bases from V and 3 bases from J, with 7 bases between. Written as DNA, the CDR3 is TGTGCCAGCAGCTTACCAGGGTACTATGGCTACACCTTC. Amino acid sequence: CASSLPGYYGYTF.

This chain joins TRBV30 and TRBJ1-6; D remains ambiguous. V lost 3 bases and J 8 bases, leaving 14 bases between the germline ends. Germline V gives CDR1 GTSNPN, CDR2 SVGIG (reference sequence). CDR3 size: 14 residues. The DNA for the CDR3 is TGTGCCTGGAGCCCCCGCCGGGGAGATTCACCCCTCCACTTT. Translation gives CAWSPRRGDSPLHF. Looking up the rest from reference TRBV30 and TRBJ1-6 gives the full variable domain: SQTIHQWPATLVQPVGSPLSLECTVEGTSNPNLYWYRQAAGRGLQLLFYSVGIGQISSEVPQNLSASRPQDRQFILSSKKLLLSDSGFYLCAWSPRRGDSPLHFGNGTRLTVT.

This chain uses TRBV7-3 with TRBJ1-2; possibly TRBD1 for D (6 bases). Germline-derived CDR1 and CDR2 are SGHTA and FQGTGA. V was pared by 8 bases and J by 3 bases, with 13 bases between. The CDR3 sequence is 13 residues long. The CDR3 region has the DNA TGTGCCAGCGGGGAAGACAGGCACTATGGCTACACCTTC. It codes for CASGEDRHYGYTF. The entire variable domain, with the rest obtained from reference TRBV7-3 and TRBJ1-2, is as follows: GAGVSQTPSNKVTEKGKYVELRCDPISGHTALYWYRQSLGQGPEFLIYFQGTGAADDSGLPNDRFFAVRPEGSVSTLKIQRTERGDSAVYLCASGEDRHYGYTFGSGTRLTVV.

The chain links TRBV27 to TRBJ2-7; 15 bases are shared with TRBD2. The CDR3 has 15 amino acids. After removal of 6 bases from V and 4 bases from J, the junction contained 4 bases not matched to a gene. Germline V lookup: CDR1 MNHEY, CDR2 SMNVEV (reference sequence). CDR3 sequence: CASRVGLAGGYEQYF. The CDR3 coding sequence is TGTGCCAGCAGGGTGGGACTAGCGGGGGGTTACGAGCAGTACTTC.

The genes are TRBV9 and TRBJ2-7; TRBD2 is a possible D gene (6 bases). Germline CDR1 SGDLS, CDR2 YYNGEE. V was cut by 0 bases and J by 7 bases, with 17 bases left in between. This CDR3 spans 15 amino acids. As DNA, the CDR3 is TGTGCCAGCAGCGTAGGCCAGATTCGGGCGGGGGAGCAGTACTTC. Its protein is CASSVGQIRAGEQYF.

This clone has a single count. The chain couples TRBV27 to TRBJ2-3, with 7 bases identical to TRBD2. Germline V CDR1 and CDR2: MNHEY, SMNVEV (reference sequence). After removal of 4 bases from V and 2 bases from J, the junction contained 9 bases not matched to a gene. The CDR3 runs to 16 residues. CDR3 sequence: CASSSRWGRDTDTQYF. The CDR3 DNA sequence: TGTGCCAGCAGTTCGAGGTGGGGGAGGGACACAGATACGCAGTATTTT.

This clone was seen a few times. The rearrangement joins TRBV18 to TRBJ2-1; TRBD1 might be the D (6 bases). Per the germline V gene, CDR1 is KGHSH and CDR2 is LQKENI. The V end was cut by 3 bases, the J end by 6 bases, with 21 bases between. This CDR3 is built from 17 residues. In DNA, the CDR3 is TGTGCCAGCTCACCCCAATCACAGGGTTTATCGGGCAATGAGCAGTTCTTC. It is translated as CASSPQSQGLSGNEQFF.